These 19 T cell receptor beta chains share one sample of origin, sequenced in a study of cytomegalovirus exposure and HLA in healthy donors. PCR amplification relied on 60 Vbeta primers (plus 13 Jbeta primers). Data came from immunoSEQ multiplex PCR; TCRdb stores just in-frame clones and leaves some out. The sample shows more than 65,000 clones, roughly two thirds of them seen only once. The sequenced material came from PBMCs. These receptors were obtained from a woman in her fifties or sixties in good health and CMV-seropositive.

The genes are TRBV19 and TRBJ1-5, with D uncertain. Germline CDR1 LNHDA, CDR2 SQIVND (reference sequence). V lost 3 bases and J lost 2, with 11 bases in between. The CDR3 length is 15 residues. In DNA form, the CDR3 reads TGTGCCAGTAGTATTGCTTTGAGGGGCAATCAGCCCCAGCATTTT. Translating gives CASSIALRGNQPQHF.

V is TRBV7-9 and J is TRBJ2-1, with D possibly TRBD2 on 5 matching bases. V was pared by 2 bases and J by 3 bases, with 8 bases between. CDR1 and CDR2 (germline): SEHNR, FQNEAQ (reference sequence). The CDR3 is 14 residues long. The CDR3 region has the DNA TGTGCCAGCAGCTTATCCGGGGACTACAATGAGCAGTTCTTC. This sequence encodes CASSLSGDYNEQFF.

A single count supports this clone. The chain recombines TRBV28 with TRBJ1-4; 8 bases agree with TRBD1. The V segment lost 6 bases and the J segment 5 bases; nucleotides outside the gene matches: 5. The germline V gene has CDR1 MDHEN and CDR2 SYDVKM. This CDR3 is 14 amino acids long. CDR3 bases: TGTGCCAGCAGCTCCCGGGACAGGAATGAAAAACTGTTTTTT. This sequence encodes CASSSRDRNEKLFF.

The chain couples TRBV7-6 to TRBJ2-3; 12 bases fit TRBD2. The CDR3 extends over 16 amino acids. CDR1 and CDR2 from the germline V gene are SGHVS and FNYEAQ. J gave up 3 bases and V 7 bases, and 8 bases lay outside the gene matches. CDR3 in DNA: TGTGCCAGCACCCCAATCCTAGCGGGGGGGACAGATACGCAGTATTTT. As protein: CASTPILAGGTDTQYF.

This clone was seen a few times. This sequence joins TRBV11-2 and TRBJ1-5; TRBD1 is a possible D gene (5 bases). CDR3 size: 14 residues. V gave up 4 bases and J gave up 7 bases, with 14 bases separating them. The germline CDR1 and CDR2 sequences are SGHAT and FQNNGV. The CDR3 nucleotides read TGTGCCAGCAGCTCCGCCGGGTACAGGCAGCCCCAGCATTTT. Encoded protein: CASSSAGYRQPQHF. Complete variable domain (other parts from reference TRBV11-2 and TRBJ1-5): EAGVAQSPRYKIIEKRQSVAFWCNPISGHATLYWYQQILGQGPKLLIQFQNNGVVDDSQLPKDRFSAERLKGVDSTLKIQPAKLEDSAVYLCASSSAGYRQPQHFGDGTRLSIL.

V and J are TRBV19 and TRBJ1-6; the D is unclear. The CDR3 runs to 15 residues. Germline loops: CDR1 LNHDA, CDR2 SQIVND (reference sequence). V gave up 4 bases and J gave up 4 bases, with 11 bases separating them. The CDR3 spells CASSTSQVYNSPLHF. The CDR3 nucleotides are TGTGCCAGTAGTACATCACAAGTGTATAATTCACCCCTCCACTTT.

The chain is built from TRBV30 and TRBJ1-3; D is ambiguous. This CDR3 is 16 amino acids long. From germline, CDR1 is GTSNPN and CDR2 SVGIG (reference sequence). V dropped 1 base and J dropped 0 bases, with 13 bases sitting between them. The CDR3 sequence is CAWSDWAPFSGNTIYF. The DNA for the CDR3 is TGTGCCTGGAGTGACTGGGCCCCGTTCTCTGGAAACACCATATATTTT. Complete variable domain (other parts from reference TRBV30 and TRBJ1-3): SQTIHQWPATLVQPVGSPLSLECTVEGTSNPNLYWYRQAAGRGLQLLFYSVGIGQISSEVPQNLSASRPQDRQFILSSKKLLLSDSGFYLCAWSDWAPFSGNTIYFGEGSWLTVV.

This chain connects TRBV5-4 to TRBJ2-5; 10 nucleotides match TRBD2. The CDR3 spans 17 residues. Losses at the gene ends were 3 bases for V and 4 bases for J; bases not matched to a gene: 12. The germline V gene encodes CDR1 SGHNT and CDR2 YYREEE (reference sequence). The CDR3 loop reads CASSYLAGDRAGETQYF. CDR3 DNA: TGTGCCAGCAGCTACCTAGCGGGGGATCGGGCTGGAGAGACCCAGTACTTC.

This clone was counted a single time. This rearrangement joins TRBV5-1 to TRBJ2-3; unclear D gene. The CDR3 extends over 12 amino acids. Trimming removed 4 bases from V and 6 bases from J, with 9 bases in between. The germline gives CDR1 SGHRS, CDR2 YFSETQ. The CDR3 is CASSEAMDTQYF. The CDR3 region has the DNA TGCGCCAGCAGCGAAGCTATGGATACGCAGTATTTT.

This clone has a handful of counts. The DNA for the CDR3 is TGTGCCAGCAGTTTATTCGCGGGAAACTATGGCTACACCTTC. Its translation is CASSLFAGNYGYTF. V usage is TRBV27 and J usage is TRBJ1-2; D call uncertain. Germline CDR1 and CDR2: MNHEY and SMNVEV (reference sequence). There are 14 residues in the CDR3. V was clipped by 1 base and J by 2 bases, with 8 bases between them.

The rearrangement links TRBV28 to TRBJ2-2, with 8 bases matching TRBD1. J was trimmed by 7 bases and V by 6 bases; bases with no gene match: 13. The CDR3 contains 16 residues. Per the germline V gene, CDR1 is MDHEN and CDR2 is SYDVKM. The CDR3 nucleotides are TGTGCCAGCAGGCGAAACGCAGGGGGCGCCGGCGGGGAGCTGTTTTTT. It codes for CASRRNAGGAGGELFF.

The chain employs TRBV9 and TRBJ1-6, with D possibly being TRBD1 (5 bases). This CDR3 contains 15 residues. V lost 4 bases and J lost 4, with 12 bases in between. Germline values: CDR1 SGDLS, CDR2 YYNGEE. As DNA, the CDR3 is TGTGCCAGCAGCATAGCGTCAGGGTATAATTCACCCCTCCACTTT. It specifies CASSIASGYNSPLHF.

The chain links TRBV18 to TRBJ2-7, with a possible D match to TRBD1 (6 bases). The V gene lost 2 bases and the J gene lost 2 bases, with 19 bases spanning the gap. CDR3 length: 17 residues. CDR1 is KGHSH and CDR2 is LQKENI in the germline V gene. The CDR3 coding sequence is TGTGCCAGCTCACCATATCGAAGGGTGACAGGTCCCTACGAGCAGTACGTC. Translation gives CASSPYRRVTGPYEQYV.

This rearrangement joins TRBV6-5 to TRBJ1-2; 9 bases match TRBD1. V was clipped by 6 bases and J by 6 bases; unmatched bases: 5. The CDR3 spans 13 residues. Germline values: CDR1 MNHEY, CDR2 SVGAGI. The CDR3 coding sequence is TGTGCCAGCAGCTACGGGACAGGGAATGGCTACACCTTC. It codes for CASSYGTGNGYTF.

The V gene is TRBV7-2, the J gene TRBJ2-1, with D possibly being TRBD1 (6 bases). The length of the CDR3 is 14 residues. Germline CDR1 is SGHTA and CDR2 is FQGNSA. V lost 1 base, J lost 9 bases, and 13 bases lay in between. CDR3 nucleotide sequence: TGTGCCAGCAGCTTAGTGGGGGCATCAGGTGAGCAGTTCTTC. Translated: CASSLVGASGEQFF.

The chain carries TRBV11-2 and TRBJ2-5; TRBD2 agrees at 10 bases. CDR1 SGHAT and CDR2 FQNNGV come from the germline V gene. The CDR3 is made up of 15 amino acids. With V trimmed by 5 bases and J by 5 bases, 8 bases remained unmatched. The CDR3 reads CASSLSGGDWETQYF. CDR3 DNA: TGTGCCAGCAGCCTCAGCGGGGGGGACTGGGAGACCCAGTACTTC.

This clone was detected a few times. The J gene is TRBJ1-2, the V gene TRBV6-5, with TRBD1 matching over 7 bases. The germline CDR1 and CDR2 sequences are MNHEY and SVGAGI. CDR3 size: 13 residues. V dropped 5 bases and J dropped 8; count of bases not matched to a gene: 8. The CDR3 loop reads CASSPNRGRGYTF. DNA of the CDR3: TGTGCCAGCAGTCCCAACAGGGGTAGGGGCTACACCTTC.

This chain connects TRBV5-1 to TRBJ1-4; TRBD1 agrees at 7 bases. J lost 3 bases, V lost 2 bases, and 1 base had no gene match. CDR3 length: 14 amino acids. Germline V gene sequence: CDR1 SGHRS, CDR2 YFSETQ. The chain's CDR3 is CASSFRGANEKLFF. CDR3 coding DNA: TGCGCCAGCAGCTTCAGGGGGGCTAATGAAAAACTGTTTTTT.

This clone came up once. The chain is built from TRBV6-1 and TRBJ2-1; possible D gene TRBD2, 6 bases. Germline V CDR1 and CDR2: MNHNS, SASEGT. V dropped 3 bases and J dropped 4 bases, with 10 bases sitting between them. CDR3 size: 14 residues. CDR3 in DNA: TGTGCCAGCAGTGATGCTAGCGAGTACAATGAGCAGTTCTTC. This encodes CASSDASEYNEQFF.